The 22 T cell receptor beta chains presented below share a single source sample, sequenced in a study of low-dose radiotherapy and immunotherapy resistance in tumors. Time point of the sample: after trial treatment. Sample treatment: LDRT plus nivolumab, ipilimumab, low-dose cyclophosphamide and aspirin (RACIN trial). First-strand cDNA used TRAV- and TRBV-specific primers, covering alpha and beta chains. The authors amplified TCRs for about 20 PCR cycles with a constant-region primer and a V-primer adapter. TCRdb reanalysed the reads using MiXCR and keeps one entry per CDR3 protein. This table holds approximately 42,000 distinct CDR3 sequences, 20% to 25% found once. The sequencing used PBMCs, collected after low-dose radiotherapy plus immunotherapy. These receptors originate from a male donor with prostate cancer.

The chain links TRBV5-5 to TRBJ2-1, with D uncertain. This CDR3 has 14 residues. Germline-derived CDR1 and CDR2 are SGHKS and YYEKEE (reference sequence). Trimming removed 0 bases at V and 6 bases at J, with 10 bases between. CDR3 in amino acids: CASSLGSERNEQFF. CDR3 nucleotide sequence: TGTGCCAGCAGCTTGGGCTCGGAGCGCAATGAGCAGTTCTTC.

This clonotype was recorded at least ten times. The V and J genes are TRBV11-2 and TRBJ1-5; D is undetermined. Germline assignment: CDR1 SGHAT and CDR2 FQNNGV. V lost 0 bases, J lost 0 bases, and 6 bases lay in between. The CDR3 covers 15 residues. The CDR3 DNA is TGTGCCAGCAGCTTAGATTGGGGTAGCAATCAGCCCCAGCATTTT. Protein: CASSLDWGSNQPQHF.

Worth noting for this clonotype: Since a far larger clone is one base different, this is likely a read error. This chain connects TRBV5-1 to TRBJ2-4; 14 bases map to TRBD2. CDR3 length equals 15 residues. The ends lost 4 bases at V and 13 bases at J; junction bases unmatched: 10. The germline V gene encodes CDR1 SGHRS and CDR2 YFSETQ. CDR3 nucleotides: TGCGCCAGCAGCCCCGGGACTAGCGGGGGCAATGAGCAGTACTTC. Its translation: CASSPGTSGGNEQYF.

At least ten counts were recorded for this clonotype. The chain has TRBV6-4 and TRBJ2-7, with 10 bases matching TRBD1. Germline CDR1 reads MRHNA; CDR2 reads SNTAGT. The CDR3 is 15 residues long. The junction had 1 base not matched to a gene; V was cut back by 0 bases and J by 2 bases. The CDR3 protein is CASSDSGTGAYEQYF. In DNA, the CDR3 is TGTGCCAGCAGTGACTCCGGGACAGGGGCCTACGAGCAGTACTTC.

This clonotype has at least ten counts. The rearrangement uses TRBV6-2 or TRBV6-3 and TRBJ2-2; either TRBD1 or TRBD2 may supply D (6 bases each). The CDR3 runs to 14 residues. Per germline, CDR1 MNHEY and CDR2 SVGEGT. Trimming stripped 7 bases from V and 0 bases from J, with 9 bases between. The CDR3 here is CASTGGPNTGELFF. The DNA of the CDR3 is TGTGCCAGCACCGGGGGCCCGAACACCGGGGAGCTGTTTTTT.

In regard to this clonotype: No DNA is shown, since the ends of the CDR3 on it are uncertain; the CDR3 is the one TCRdb lists. This sequence joins TRBV11-3 and TRBJ2-2; TRBD1, as called in the table, went unchecked against the DNA. From its first to its last residue, the CDR3 has 16 amino acids. In germline, CDR1 is SGHNT, CDR2 YENEEA. CDR3 protein: CASSFNLNTGELFFFF.

There are many counts of this clonotype. The genes are TRBV12-3 or TRBV12-4 and TRBJ2-3, with TRBD2 matching over 7 bases. V lost 7 bases and J lost 1; bases outside the gene matches: 8. CDR3 length: 15 residues. CDR3 bases: TGTGCCAGCACCCGGGGTAGCGGGCGCACAGATACGCAGTATTTT. Its protein product is CASTRGSGRTDTQYF.

The sample holds many counts of this clonotype. The chain has TRBV3-1 and TRBJ1-6, with 8 bases fitting TRBD1. In germline, CDR1 is LGHDT, CDR2 YNNKEL (reference sequence). The CDR3 extends over 19 amino acids. V was pared by 1 base and J by 0 bases, with 8 bases of the junction left unmatched. The DNA for the CDR3 is TGTGCCAGCAGCCAAGGGGACAGGCGACCTAACTCCTATAATTCACCCCTCCACTTT. Protein: CASSQGDRRPNSYNSPLHF.

There are many counts of this clonotype. The J gene is TRBJ2-2, the V gene TRBV10-3; maybe TRBD2 (7 bases). Germline CDR1 and CDR2: ENHRY and SYGVKD. The CDR3 is 14 amino acids. Between the trimmed V and J ends, which lost 11 bases and 0 bases, there was a span of 13 bases. The CDR3 nucleotides read TGTGCCGTGCGGGGGCTGACGAACACCGGGGAGCTGTTTTTT. It translates to CAVRGLTNTGELFF.

This clonotype has a handful of counts. The chain carries TRBV13 and TRBJ1-2; no firm D call. The CDR3 consists of 15 residues. Germline loops: CDR1 PRHDT, CDR2 FYEKMQ (reference sequence). Trimming cost V 5 bases and J 6 bases, with 19 bases left between them. CDR3 residues: CASSGPRSGSDGYTF. The DNA for the CDR3 is TGTGCCAGCAGCGGTCCTCGATCGGGGTCTGATGGCTACACCTTC.

By sample share, this clonotype is medium-sized. This CDR3 reads CATSRENRGTGELFF. The CDR3 DNA reads as TGTGCCACCAGCAGGGAGAACCGGGGCACCGGGGAGCTGTTTTTT. The J gene is TRBJ2-2, the V gene TRBV15, with TRBD2 as a possible D gene (5 bases). Per germline, CDR1 LNHNV and CDR2 YYDKDF (reference sequence). The CDR3 contains 15 residues. Trimming removed 3 bases from V and 4 bases from J, with 12 bases in between.

The J gene is TRBJ2-7, the V gene TRBV28, with D possibly matching TRBD1 (5 bases). The CDR3 runs 13 residues. V was clipped by 7 bases and J by 6 bases, with 16 bases between them. Per the germline V gene, CDR1 is MDHEN and CDR2 is SYDVKM. The CDR3 here is CASKIPGLSEQYF. CDR3 in DNA: TGTGCCAGCAAAATCCCAGGGCTCTCCGAGCAGTACTTC.

This clonotype was counted at least ten times. The chain couples TRBV5-1 to TRBJ2-1; D is unclear. Germline-derived CDR1 and CDR2 are SGHRS and YFSETQ. This CDR3 comprises 15 residues. V was trimmed by 6 bases and J by 3 bases, leaving 16 bases between them. CDR3 DNA sequence: TGCGCCAGCACCCTTGGACCACCCCTCTACAATGAGCAGTTCTTC. Residues: CASTLGPPLYNEQFF.

V and J are TRBV28 and TRBJ2-2; D not certain. V dropped 3 bases and J dropped 2 bases, with 10 bases sitting between them. CDR3 length: 15 amino acids. Per the germline V gene, CDR1 is MDHEN and CDR2 is SYDVKM. The CDR3 protein is CASSLGILNTGELFF. The CDR3 DNA follows: TGTGCCAGCAGTTTGGGCATACTCAACACCGGGGAGCTGTTTTTT.

V usage is TRBV28 and J usage is TRBJ2-5; TRBD1 agrees at 9 bases. V was clipped by 5 bases and J by 4 bases; unmatched bases: 8. The CDR3 runs to 15 residues. CDR1 and CDR2 (germline): MDHEN, SYDVKM. CDR3 region: CASSRPGTGLETQYF. The CDR3 bases are TGTGCCAGCAGTCGGCCAGGGACAGGGCTAGAGACCCAGTACTTC. Based on the CDR3 plus reference TRBV28 and TRBJ2-5, the full variable domain is DVKVTQSSRYLVKRTGEKVFLECVQDMDHENMFWYRQDPGLGLRLIYFSYDVKMKEKGDIPEGYSVSREKKERFSLILESASTNQTSMYLCASSRPGTGLETQYFGPGTRLLVL.

At least ten counts were recorded for this clonotype. The chain carries TRBV11-2 and TRBJ2-7, with 8 bases matching TRBD2. This CDR3 region has 16 residues. Germline lookup yields CDR1 SGHAT and CDR2 FQNNGV. Trimming cost V 3 bases and J 4 bases; bases outside gene matches: 11. Here the CDR3 reads CASSFAGTRRKYEQYF. As DNA, the CDR3 is TGTGCCAGCAGCTTCGCCGGGACTAGGAGAAAGTACGAGCAGTACTTC.

This clonotype was detected many times. The chain combines TRBV29-1 with TRBJ2-5, with 8 bases identical to TRBD1. CDR1 SQVTM and CDR2 ANQGSEA come from the germline V gene. CDR3 length: 13 residues. The V gene end was trimmed by 6 bases and the J gene end by 5 bases; junction bases not matched to a gene: 8. As DNA, the CDR3 is TGCAGCGTCACAGGGGGTTGGAGGGAGACCCAGTACTTC. It specifies CSVTGGWRETQYF.

This clonotype appeared many times. The chain is built from TRBV29-1 and TRBJ2-5; D may match TRBD1 or TRBD2 (5 bases each). Between the trimmed V and J ends, which lost 7 bases and 0 bases, there was a span of 6 bases. CDR1 and CDR2 from the germline V gene are SQVTM and ANQGSEA. This CDR3 contains 11 residues. Here the CDR3 reads CSGDHQETQYF. As DNA, the CDR3 is TGCAGCGGGGACCACCAAGAGACCCAGTACTTC.

The V gene is TRBV24-1, the J gene TRBJ1-2, with 7 bases aligning to TRBD1. V dropped 5 bases and J dropped 8; count of bases not matched to a gene: 10. The CDR3 has 14 amino acids. From germline, CDR1 is KGHDR and CDR2 SFDVKD. CDR3 nucleotide sequence: TGTGCCACCAGTGGGTTCGGGGACAGCGAGGGCTACACCTTC. Translating gives CATSGFGDSEGYTF.

This clonotype was counted at least ten times. V gene TRBV13 combines with J gene TRBJ2-3; D might be TRBD2 (6 bases). There are 14 residues in the CDR3. V was trimmed by 2 bases and J by 1 base, leaving 7 bases between them. Germline assignment: CDR1 PRHDT and CDR2 FYEKMQ (reference sequence). In nucleotides, the CDR3 is TGTGCCAGCAGCTTATGGGGGGGCACAGATACGCAGTATTTT. As protein: CASSLWGGTDTQYF.

Concerning this clonotype: A read error is the likely source, as a far larger clone sits one nucleotide away. This chain joins TRBV7-2 and TRBJ2-3; D is unclear. The DNA end lines up better with TRBJ1-5; the J call may be wrong. This CDR3 is 12 amino acids long. CDR1 is SGHTA and CDR2 is FQGNSA in the germline V gene. The CDR3 here is CASNPSPGTQHF. For the CDR3, the DNA is TGTGCCAGCAACCCTTCGCCGGGTACGCAGCATTTT.

This clonotype was seen many times. This rearrangement joins TRBV4-1 to TRBJ2-3; D assignment may be TRBD1 or TRBD2 (5 bases each). From germline, CDR1 is MGHRA and CDR2 YSYEKL. V lost 1 base to trimming and J lost 1 base, with 9 bases between them. This CDR3 is built from 15 residues. The CDR3 DNA reads TGCGCCAGCAGCCAAGGGGGGTTTGGCACAGATACGCAGTATTTT. Translated, it gives CASSQGGFGTDTQYF.